This T cell receptor (beta chain) was recovered during a study of PD-1 blockade in classical Hodgkin lymphoma. Clones were read by immunoSEQ multiplex PCR, and TCRdb kept only the in-frame ones, dropping some. The sample comprises around 13,000 clones, roughly three quarters of which are singletons, and 24% rests with the top ten. Each patient's relapse followed autologous stem cell transplantation, and brentuximab vedotin exposure varied. The authors enriched CD8+ T cells from thawed PBMCs via magnetic negative selection. This CDR3 contains 15 residues. V shed 0 bases, J shed 8 bases, and the junction held 5 bases outside the gene matches. The germline CDR1 and CDR2 sequences are LNHNV and YYDKDF (reference sequence).

The V gene is TRBV15, the J gene TRBJ1-4; 8 bases are a match to TRBD1. This receptor was identified in a human donor with classical Hodgkin lymphoma. This specimen was CD8+ T cells from blood, taken at baseline. CDR3 in amino acids: CATSRDRQGAEKLFF. The CDR3 DNA is TGTGCCACCAGCAGAGATCGTCAGGGGGCGGAAAAACTGTTTTTT.